These 25 T cell receptor beta chains share one sample of origin, sequenced in a study of PD-1 blockade in classical Hodgkin lymphoma. Time point reported: cycle 4 day 1 (C4D1), after around six weeks of nivolumab. Every single patient, without exception, relapsed after autologous stem cell transplantation, and brentuximab vedotin exposure varied. Clones were sequenced by immunoSEQ multiplex PCR, and TCRdb holds only the in-frame ones, with some missing. The data contain more than 20,000 clones, 84% of them singletons. The specimen comprised peripheral blood mononuclear cells (PBMCs), sampled before the fourth cycle of nivolumab. These receptors were collected from a human donor with classical Hodgkin lymphoma.

The chain combines TRBV28 with TRBJ2-3; no reliable D call. Germline lookup yields CDR1 MDHEN and CDR2 SYDVKM. The CDR3 totals 13 residues. V shed 0 bases and J shed 10 bases, with 11 bases lying between them. In DNA, the CDR3 is TGTGCCAGCAGTTTATGGGACGGCTCCCCGCAGTATTTT. This sequence encodes CASSLWDGSPQYF.

J is TRBJ2-7 and V is TRBV28; possibly TRBD1 for D (6 bases). This CDR3 comprises 15 residues. V lost 6 bases, J lost 6 bases, and 21 bases lay in between. Germline CDR1 MDHEN, CDR2 SYDVKM. The CDR3 protein is CASSPPEYRVSEQYF. The DNA for the CDR3 is TGTGCCAGCAGCCCACCCGAATACAGGGTCAGCGAGCAGTACTTC.

This clone has more than one count but fewer than ten. This sequence joins TRBV10-3 and TRBJ2-1; tentatively, D is TRBD1 or TRBD2 (5 bases each). Germline V lookup: CDR1 ENHRY, CDR2 SYGVKD. V was trimmed by 6 bases and J by 6 bases, leaving 12 bases between them. The CDR3 has 13 amino acids. In nucleotides, the CDR3 is TGTGCCATCAGCCCGGGACCCACCAATGAGCAGTTCTTC. Residues: CAISPGPTNEQFF.

The chain has TRBV23-1 and TRBJ2-2, with 12 nucleotides matching TRBD1. TRBV23-1 is reported as an ORF; its role is uncertain. The CDR3 sequence is 17 residues long. The V segment lost 6 bases and the J segment 7 bases; nucleotides outside the gene matches: 12. The CDR3 sequence is CASSRDRGLRRGGELFF. CDR3 DNA: TGCGCCAGCAGCCGGGACAGGGGGCTCCGAAGAGGCGGGGAGCTGTTTTTT.

This chain links TRBV29-1 with TRBJ2-7, with D unclear. The germline gives CDR1 SQVTM, CDR2 ANQGSEA. The CDR3 runs to 13 residues. Deletions cut 6 bases from V and 3 bases from J, with 15 bases between. Here the CDR3 DNA reads TGCAGCGTGATCAGTACCCAACTCTACGAGCAGTACTTC. It yields the protein CSVISTQLYEQYF.

This chain joins TRBV5-4 and TRBJ1-1, with TRBD1 as a possible D gene (5 bases). This CDR3 comprises 15 residues. V was cut by 2 bases and J by 3 bases, with 14 bases left in between. CDR1 SGHNT and CDR2 YYREEE come from the germline V gene (reference sequence). In DNA, the CDR3 is TGTGCCAGCAGCTTCCCCAACGGGGCAGACACTGAAGCTTTCTTT. Its translation is CASSFPNGADTEAFF.

This rearrangement joins TRBV2 to TRBJ2-2; the D gene is possibly TRBD1 (6 bases). Between the trimmed V and J ends, which lost 2 bases and 0 bases, there was a span of 10 bases. CDR3 length: 16 residues. Germline V gene sequence: CDR1 SNHLY, CDR2 FYNNEI. The CDR3 DNA follows: TGTGCCAGCAGTGAACTTAGGGGGACGAACACCGGGGAGCTGTTTTTT. It is translated as CASSELRGTNTGELFF.

This clone was picked up one time. The chain recombines TRBV2 with TRBJ2-1; perhaps TRBD2 as D (7 bases). The ends were cut back, 6 bases at V and 0 bases at J, with 15 bases in the middle. CDR3 length equals 16 residues. Per germline, CDR1 SNHLY and CDR2 FYNNEI. As DNA, the CDR3 is TGTGCCAGCAGGGCCTGGGGGGGCCGCTCCTACAATGAGCAGTTCTTC. This sequence encodes CASRAWGGRSYNEQFF.

The CDR3 loop is CASSLKSVTTGELFF. The CDR3 DNA sequence: TGTGCCAGCAGCTTGAAAAGCGTAACCACCGGGGAGCTGTTTTTT. The chain joins TRBV7-9 to TRBJ2-2; D gene unclear. The ends were cut back, 3 bases at V and 4 bases at J, with 12 bases in the middle. Germline lookup yields CDR1 SEHNR and CDR2 FQNEAQ (reference sequence). This CDR3 region has 15 residues. Based on the CDR3 plus reference TRBV7-9 and TRBJ2-2, the full variable domain is DTGVSQNPRHKITKRGQNVTFRCDPISEHNRLYWYRQTLGQGPEFLTYFQNEAQLEKSRLLSDRFSAERPKGSFSTLEIQRTEQGDSAMYLCASSLKSVTTGELFFGEGSRLTVL.

The chain combines TRBV28 with TRBJ1-1, with a possible D match to TRBD1 (5 bases). Germline CDR1 is MDHEN and CDR2 is SYDVKM. The CDR3 contains 15 residues. Trimming took 4 bases from V and 1 from J, leaving 13 bases between them. CDR3 sequence reads: CASSSGREGNTEAFF. Written as DNA, the CDR3 is TGTGCCAGCAGTTCTGGCAGGGAAGGGAACACTGAAGCTTTCTTT.

The gene calls are TRBV15 and TRBJ1-5; D remains ambiguous. Germline-derived CDR1 and CDR2 are LNHNV and YYDKDF (reference sequence). V dropped 4 bases and J dropped 0 bases, with 13 bases sitting between them. The CDR3 runs to 16 residues. DNA for the CDR3: TGTGCCACCAGCACCGAGAGGACTACTAGCAATCAGCCCCAGCATTTT. This gives the protein CATSTERTTSNQPQHF. The whole variable domain, filled in from reference TRBV15 and TRBJ1-5, reads DAMVIQNPRYQVTQFGKPVTLSCSQTLNHNVMYWYQQKSSQAPKLLFHYYDKDFNNEADTPDNFQSRRPNTSFCFLDIRSPGLGDTAMYLCATSTERTTSNQPQHFGDGTRLSIL.

This chain connects TRBV19 to TRBJ2-3, with D tentatively TRBD2 (5 bases). V shed 3 bases and J shed 3 bases, with 13 bases lying between them. Germline lookup yields CDR1 LNHDA and CDR2 SQIVND (reference sequence). CDR3 size: 15 residues. The CDR3 region is CASSIAGSWTDTQYF. In DNA, the CDR3 is TGTGCCAGTAGTATTGCGGGTTCCTGGACAGATACGCAGTATTTT.

V and J are TRBV6-1 and TRBJ1-5, with 9 bases lining up with TRBD1. Germline CDR1 is MNHNS and CDR2 is SASEGT. The CDR3 is 14 amino acids. The V and J ends lost 8 bases and 4 bases, in that order; junction bases with no gene match: 6. The CDR3 spells CASLSGTGNQPQHF. CDR3 nucleotide sequence: TGTGCCAGCCTCTCCGGGACAGGGAATCAGCCCCAGCATTTT.

The chain joins TRBV5-6 to TRBJ2-7, with 7 bases fitting TRBD1. The junction had 7 bases not matched to a gene; V was cut back by 0 bases and J by 4 bases. The V gene's germline CDR1 is SGHDT and CDR2 YYEEEE. This CDR3 comprises 15 residues. CDR3 sequence reads: CASSLVTGFVYEQYF. As DNA, the CDR3 is TGTGCCAGCAGCTTGGTGACAGGGTTTGTATACGAGCAGTACTTC.

CDR3 protein: CASSYSGQGSYEQYF. The CDR3 nucleotides read TGTGCCAGCAGTTATTCAGGACAGGGTTCCTACGAGCAGTACTTC. The V call is TRBV6-5, the J call TRBJ2-5, with 8 bases identical to TRBD1. The J call may be wrong; the DNA end is better matched by TRBJ2-7. Germline V CDR1 and CDR2: MNHEY, SVGAGI. The CDR3 spans 15 residues.

This sequence joins TRBV4-1 and TRBJ1-2; 8 bases line up with TRBD1. With V trimmed by 4 bases and J by 8 bases, 12 bases remained unmatched. CDR3 length: 15 amino acids. Looked up from germline, CDR1 is MGHRA and CDR2 is YSYEKL. This CDR3 is CASSLGSGGTGGYTF. The CDR3 DNA sequence: TGCGCCAGCAGCCTTGGATCGGGGGGGACAGGAGGCTACACCTTC.

In this sample, this clone turned up once. The chain joins TRBV4-1 to TRBJ2-2, with no clear D. The CDR3 is 11 residues long. Trimming removed 10 bases from V and 7 bases from J, with 10 bases in between. CDR1 is MGHRA, CDR2 YSYEKL, per germline. CDR3 coding DNA: TGCGCCACGCAGCAAGGCGGGGAGCTGTTTTTT. Encoded protein: CATQQGGELFF.

The chain has TRBV11-2 and TRBJ2-7; 8 bases line up with TRBD1. The J segment lost 7 bases and the V segment lost 5 bases, leaving 7 bases of the junction unmatched. Germline V gene sequence: CDR1 SGHAT, CDR2 FQNNGV. This CDR3 is built from 13 residues. Written as DNA, the CDR3 is TGTGCCAGCAGCATGACAGGGGCGGGGGAGCAGTACTTC. Protein product: CASSMTGAGEQYF.

V gene TRBV18 combines with J gene TRBJ1-1; possible D gene TRBD1, 5 bases. Per the germline V gene, CDR1 is KGHSH and CDR2 is LQKENI. V was pared by 8 bases and J by 4 bases, with 20 bases between. The CDR3 consists of 15 residues. The CDR3 loop reads CASRADSLPFTEAFF. The CDR3, as DNA: TGTGCCAGCCGAGCAGACAGCCTGCCATTCACTGAAGCTTTCTTT.

The chain recombines TRBV25-1 with TRBJ1-1; D is possibly TRBD1 (6 bases). V lost 3 bases and J 6 bases, leaving 11 bases between the germline ends. This CDR3 spans 13 amino acids. Germline V gives CDR1 MGHDK, CDR2 SYGVNS. The CDR3 DNA sequence: TGTGCCAGCAGTGACAGGGGATGGTCTGAAGCTTTCTTT. Protein sequence: CASSDRGWSEAFF.

This clone occurred a few times. The chain combines TRBV7-2 with TRBJ2-3; 9 nucleotides match TRBD2. Germline CDR1 is SGHTA and CDR2 is FQGNSA. J lost 4 bases, V lost 1 base, and 3 bases had no gene match. CDR3 length equals 15 residues. CDR3 coding DNA: TGTGCCAGCAGCTTAGGCGGGAGGGCCCCAGATACGCAGTATTTT. As protein: CASSLGGRAPDTQYF.

The chain is built from TRBV27 and TRBJ2-1; the D gene is possibly TRBD2 (6 bases). The CDR3 spans 15 residues. Trimming shortened V by 2 bases and J by 4 bases, and 12 bases separated the two germline ends. Germline values: CDR1 MNHEY, CDR2 SMNVEV (reference sequence). The CDR3, as DNA: TGTGCCAGCAGTTTAAAACTGGGGGGTTACAATGAGCAGTTCTTC. This codes for CASSLKLGGYNEQFF.

The chain employs TRBV28 and TRBJ1-5, with D possibly TRBD1 on 5 matching bases. The CDR3 covers 17 residues. V lost 7 bases and J lost 5, with 24 bases in between. Germline CDR1 is MDHEN and CDR2 is SYDVKM. In DNA, the CDR3 is TGTGCCAGCAACAAAGCTCAGGTCGCGGGGGTTTATCAGCCCCAGCATTTT. Its protein is CASNKAQVAGVYQPQHF.

This chain links TRBV11-2 with TRBJ1-1; D unclear. The CDR3 consists of 13 residues. V lost 3 bases and J 3 bases, leaving 8 bases between the germline ends. Germline CDR1 is SGHAT and CDR2 is FQNNGV. CDR3 sequence (DNA): TGTGCCAGCAGCTTTCTCCTCCACACTGAAGCTTTCTTT. The encoded protein is CASSFLLHTEAFF.

This clone occurred a few times. This chain joins TRBV4-3 and TRBJ2-4; 7 nucleotides align to TRBD1. V shed 5 bases, J shed 1 base, and the junction held 5 bases outside the gene matches. This CDR3 has 15 amino acids. The germline V gene has CDR1 LGHNA and CDR2 YSLEER. Here the CDR3 DNA reads TGCGCCAGCAGCGTAACAGGGGATGCCAAAAACATTCAGTACTTC. Residues: CASSVTGDAKNIQYF.